This TCR beta chain was recovered during a study of siplizumab effects on memory and regulatory T cells. Naive, memory, effector memory and TEMRA subsets, all unstimulated, were sequenced in a few donor pairs. General study findings and limits: Of the proliferating CD4+ or CD8+ clones, roughly 75-95% lacked a naive or memory phenotype that could be assigned.

Per sample, 95,000 to 100,000 TCR templates underwent assay. Clones were read by immunoSEQ multiplex PCR, and TCRdb kept only the in-frame ones, dropping some. Among approximately 60,000 clones listed, around three quarters were seen once. Comment on this clone: As yet, its antigen is unknown.

Sequenced sample: memory CD4+ T cells sorted from blood. This receptor was obtained from a human donor in good health.

The CDR3 loop reads CASRTGTGPYEQYF. CDR3 sequence (DNA): TGTGCCAGCAGAACCGGGACAGGACCCTACGAGCAGTACTTC. The chain couples TRBV28 to TRBJ2-5; 8 nucleotides align to TRBD1. The J call is in doubt because the DNA end fits TRBJ2-7 better. The CDR3 length is 14 residues. CDR1 and CDR2 from the germline V gene are MDHEN and SYDVKM.